This T cell receptor (beta chain) was documented in a study of type 1 regulatory T cells. Across the whole study: This in vitro CD4 product, T-allo10, is enriched for Tr1 cells and alloantigen-specific.

The CDR3 extends over 15 amino acids. V was clipped by 6 bases and J by 8 bases; unmatched bases: 12. Germline loops: CDR1 SNHLY, CDR2 FYNNEI. As concerns this clonotype: Its antigen remains unknown.

TCRdb fed the reads into MiXCR, producing one record per CDR3 protein. The sample lists 6,000 to 6,500 distinct CDR3 sequences; roughly a third were seen once. The study, taken as a whole, reports: Type 1 regulatory T cells had a more restricted TCR repertoire than non-type 1 regulatory T cells.

This clonotype was sampled from a human donor in good health. Specimen: cultured type 1 regulatory T (Tr1) cells, either the whole culture or a sorted fraction (not recorded which). J is TRBJ2-4 and V is TRBV2; 8 bases are shared with TRBD1. The CDR3 is CASRRGGQGIDIQYF. The DNA of the CDR3 is TGTGCCAGCAGGAGGGGCGGACAGGGTATAGACATTCAGTACTTC.